This T cell receptor (beta chain) came from a study of radiotherapy plus CTLA-4 blockade in lung cancer. Study results and limitations: Blood-borne expansion of tumor-derived TCR clones followed radiotherapy plus ipilimumab. Response, reportedly, was best predicted by interferon-beta along with early blood T cell clone dynamics.

The CDR3 runs 16 residues. V was pared by 4 bases and J by 0 bases, with 7 bases of the junction left unmatched. Per germline, CDR1 SGHRS and CDR2 YFSETQ. Those patients who had chemo-refractory metastatic non-small-cell lung cancer were given focal radiation along with CTLA-4 blockade through ipilimumab. Turning to this clone: The target antigen is unknown.

This table comes from immunoSEQ multiplex PCR, and its TCRdb copy is limited to in-frame clones, with some not included. This table holds some 80,000 clones, about four fifths found once. The source of this sequence is a human donor with non-small cell lung cancer whose response to radiotherapy plus ipilimumab could not be evaluated. Some clones in this sample may be carry-over from other donors' samples. This material consisted of peripheral blood, taken from a patient treated with radiotherapy plus ipilimumab. The chain is built from TRBV5-1 and TRBJ1-1; 9 positions agree with TRBD1. CDR3 region: CASSKDRGGVNTEAFF. DNA of the CDR3: TGCGCCAGCAGCAAGGACAGGGGAGGGGTGAACACTGAAGCTTTCTTT.